This T cell receptor beta chain is drawn from a study of blood T cell repertoires in COVID-19. Study-level information: Italy, Spain and the United States were the sources of the convalescent and acute COVID-19 samples. The cDNA or gDNA used as material had been derived from T cells, B-cell-depleted T cells, or PBMCs.

Original data processing: Scientists estimated how many nucleated cells there were by amplifying reference gene primers. The method was immunoSEQ multiplex PCR; TCRdb's version includes in-frame clones alone and lacks a portion of them. Clone size and V and J calls were adopted from that table, with D and trimming inferred from the DNA. This table holds about 180,000 clones, 60% to 80% found once. Trimming took 4 bases from V and 11 from J, leaving 26 bases between them. The length of the CDR3 is 16 residues. Germline V gives CDR1 LGHDT, CDR2 YNNKEL (reference sequence). The sequencing sample was made of peripheral blood. The clonotype was recovered from an older woman with acute or convalescent COVID-19. The gene calls are TRBV3-1 (or the pseudogene TRBV3-2) and TRBJ1-1; a possible D gene is TRBD1 (5 bases). CDR3 in amino acids: CASSPPGGLGRLGAFF. The CDR3 DNA reads as TGTGCCAGCAGCCCACCGGGGGGTTTGGGGCGCTTAGGGGCTTTCTTT.